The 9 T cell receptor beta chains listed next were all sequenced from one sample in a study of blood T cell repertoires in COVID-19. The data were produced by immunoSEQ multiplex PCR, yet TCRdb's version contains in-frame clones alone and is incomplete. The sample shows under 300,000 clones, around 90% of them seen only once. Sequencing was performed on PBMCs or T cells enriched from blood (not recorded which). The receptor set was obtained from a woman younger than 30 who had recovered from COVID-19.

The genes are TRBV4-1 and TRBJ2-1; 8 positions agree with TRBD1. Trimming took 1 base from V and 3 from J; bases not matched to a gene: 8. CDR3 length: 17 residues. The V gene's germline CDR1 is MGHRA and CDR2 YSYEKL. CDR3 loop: CASSQGNGQGNYNEQFF. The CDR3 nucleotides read TGCGCCAGCAGCCAAGGAAACGGACAGGGAAACTACAATGAGCAGTTCTTC.

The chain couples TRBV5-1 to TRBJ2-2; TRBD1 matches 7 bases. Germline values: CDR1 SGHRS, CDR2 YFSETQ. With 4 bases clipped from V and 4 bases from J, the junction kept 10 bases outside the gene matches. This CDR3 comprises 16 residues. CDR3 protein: CASSALQGPSTGELFF. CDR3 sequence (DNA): TGCGCCAGCAGCGCACTACAGGGGCCGAGCACCGGGGAGCTGTTTTTT. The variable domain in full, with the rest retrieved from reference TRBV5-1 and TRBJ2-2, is KAGVTQTPRYLIKTRGQQVTLSCSPISGHRSVSWYQQTPGQGLQFLFEYFSETQRNKGNFPGRFSGRQFSNSRSEMNVSTLELGDSALYLCASSALQGPSTGELFFGEGSRLTVL.

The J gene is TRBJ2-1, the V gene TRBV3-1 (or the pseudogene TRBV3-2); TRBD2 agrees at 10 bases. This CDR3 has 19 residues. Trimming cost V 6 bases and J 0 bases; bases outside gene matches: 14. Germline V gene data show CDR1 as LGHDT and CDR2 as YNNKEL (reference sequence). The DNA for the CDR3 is TGTGCCAGCAGACCGAATAGCGGGGGGCGGTTTGGCTCCTACAATGAGCAGTTCTTC. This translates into CASRPNSGGRFGSYNEQFF.

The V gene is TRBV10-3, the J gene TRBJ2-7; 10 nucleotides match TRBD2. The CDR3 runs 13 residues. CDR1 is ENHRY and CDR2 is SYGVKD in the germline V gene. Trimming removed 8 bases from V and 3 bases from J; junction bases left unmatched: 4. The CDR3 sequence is CAIGASGSYEQYF. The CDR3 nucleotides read TGTGCCATCGGAGCTAGCGGGAGCTACGAGCAGTACTTC.

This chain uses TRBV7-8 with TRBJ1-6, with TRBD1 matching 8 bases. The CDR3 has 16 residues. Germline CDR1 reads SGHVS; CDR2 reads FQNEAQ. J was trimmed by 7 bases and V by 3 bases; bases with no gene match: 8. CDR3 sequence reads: CASSLQGARTNSPLHF. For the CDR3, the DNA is TGTGCCAGCAGCTTGCAGGGGGCGCGTACGAATTCACCCCTCCACTTT.

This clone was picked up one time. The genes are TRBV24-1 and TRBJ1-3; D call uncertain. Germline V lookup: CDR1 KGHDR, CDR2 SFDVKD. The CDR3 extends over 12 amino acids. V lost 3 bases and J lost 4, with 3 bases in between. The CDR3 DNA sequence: TGTGCCACCAGTGATCCAGGAAACACCATATATTTT. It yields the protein CATSDPGNTIYF.

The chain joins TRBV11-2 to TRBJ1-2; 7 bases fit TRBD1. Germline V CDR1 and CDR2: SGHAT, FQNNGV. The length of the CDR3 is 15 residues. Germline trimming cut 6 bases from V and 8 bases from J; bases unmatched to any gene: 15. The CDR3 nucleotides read TGTGCCAGCAGAAAAAACAGGGGCACCCATGGCGGCTACACCTTC. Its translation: CASRKNRGTHGGYTF.

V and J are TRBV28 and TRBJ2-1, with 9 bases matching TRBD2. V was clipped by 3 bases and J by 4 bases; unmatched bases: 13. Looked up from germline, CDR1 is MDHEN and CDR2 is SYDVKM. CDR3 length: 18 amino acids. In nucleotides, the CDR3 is TGTGCCAGCAGTTTTAGCGGGAGCTCCATACAGCGTTACAATGAGCAGTTCTTC. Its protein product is CASSFSGSSIQRYNEQFF.

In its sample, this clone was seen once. The CDR3 DNA sequence: TGCGCCAGCAGCACCTGGGGACTAGCGGGGATGAGTGAGCAGTTCTTC. As protein: CASSTWGLAGMSEQFF. The genes are TRBV5-1 and TRBJ2-1; 13 positions agree with TRBD2. This CDR3 comprises 16 residues. CDR1 is SGHRS, CDR2 YFSETQ, per germline. Germline trimming cut 4 bases from V and 9 bases from J; bases unmatched to any gene: 10.